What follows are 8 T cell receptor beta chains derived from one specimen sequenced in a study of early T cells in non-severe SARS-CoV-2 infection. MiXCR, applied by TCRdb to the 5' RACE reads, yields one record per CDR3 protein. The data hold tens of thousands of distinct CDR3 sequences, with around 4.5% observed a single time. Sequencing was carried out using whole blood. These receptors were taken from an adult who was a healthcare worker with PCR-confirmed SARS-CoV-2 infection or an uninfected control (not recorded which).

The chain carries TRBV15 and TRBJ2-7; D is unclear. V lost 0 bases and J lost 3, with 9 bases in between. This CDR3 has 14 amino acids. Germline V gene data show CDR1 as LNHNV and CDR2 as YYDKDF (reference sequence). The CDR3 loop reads CATSRDYGVYEQYF. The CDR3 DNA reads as TGTGCCACCAGCAGAGATTATGGGGTCTACGAGCAGTACTTC.

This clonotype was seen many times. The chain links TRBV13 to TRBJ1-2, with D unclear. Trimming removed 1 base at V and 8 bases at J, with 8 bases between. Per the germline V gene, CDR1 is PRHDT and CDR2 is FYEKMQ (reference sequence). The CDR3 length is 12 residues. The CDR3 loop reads CASSLVGVGYTF. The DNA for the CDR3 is TGTGCCAGCAGCTTAGTCGGAGTGGGCTACACCTTC.

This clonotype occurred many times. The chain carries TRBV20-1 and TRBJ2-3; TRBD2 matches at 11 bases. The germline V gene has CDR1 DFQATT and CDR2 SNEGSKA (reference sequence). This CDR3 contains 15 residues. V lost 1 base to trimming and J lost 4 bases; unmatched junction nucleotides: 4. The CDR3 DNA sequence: TGCAGTGCTAGAGTGGTAGCGGGAGGGCCAGATACGCAGTATTTT. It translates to CSARVVAGGPDTQYF.

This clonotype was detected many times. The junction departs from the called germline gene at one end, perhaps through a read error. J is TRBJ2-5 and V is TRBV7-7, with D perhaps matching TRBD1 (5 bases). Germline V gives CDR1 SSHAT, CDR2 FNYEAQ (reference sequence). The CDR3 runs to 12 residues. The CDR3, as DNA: TGTGCTAGCAGCTTAAAGGGGGAGACCCAGTACTTC. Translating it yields CASSLKGETQYF.

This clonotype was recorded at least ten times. The CDR3 region is CASSQNSGKGTDTQYF. The CDR3 DNA is TGTGCCAGCAGCCAAAATAGCGGGAAAGGCACAGATACGCAGTATTTT. The V gene is TRBV3-1, the J gene TRBJ2-3; TRBD2 agrees at 8 bases. Trimming cost V 2 bases and J 1 base; bases outside gene matches: 5. Germline assignment: CDR1 LGHDT and CDR2 YNNKEL (reference sequence). The CDR3 extends over 16 amino acids.

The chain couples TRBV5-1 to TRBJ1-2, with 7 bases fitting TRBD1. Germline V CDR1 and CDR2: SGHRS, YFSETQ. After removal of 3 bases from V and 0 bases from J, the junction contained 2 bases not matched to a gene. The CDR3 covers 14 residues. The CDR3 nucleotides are TGCGCCAGCAGCTGGGACAGCGCTAACTATGGCTACACCTTC. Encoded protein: CASSWDSANYGYTF.

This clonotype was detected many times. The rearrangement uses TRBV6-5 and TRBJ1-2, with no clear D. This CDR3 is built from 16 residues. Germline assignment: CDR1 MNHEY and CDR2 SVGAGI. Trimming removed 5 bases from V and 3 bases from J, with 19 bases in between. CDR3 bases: TGTGCCAGCAGTAATAGTGAACGAACAATTTACTATGGCTACACCTTC. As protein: CASSNSERTIYYGYTF.

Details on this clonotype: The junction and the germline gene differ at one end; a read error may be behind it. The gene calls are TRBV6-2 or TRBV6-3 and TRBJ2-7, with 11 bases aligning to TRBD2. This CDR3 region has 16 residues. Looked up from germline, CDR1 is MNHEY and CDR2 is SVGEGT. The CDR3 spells CASSGLADTRIYEQNF. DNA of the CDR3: TGTGCCAGTTCGGGACTAGCGGATACGAGGATATACGAGCAGAACTTC.